One sample yielded the 23 T cell receptor beta chains listed below, sequenced in a study of cytomegalovirus exposure and HLA in healthy donors. The PCR contained 60 Vbeta and 13 Jbeta primers. Clones were sequenced by immunoSEQ multiplex PCR, and TCRdb holds only the in-frame ones, with some missing. The table lists around 200,000 clones, 75% to 90% of them singletons, with roughly 0.33% in the top ten. The sequencing sample was made of PBMCs. Receptor source: a woman younger than 45 in good health and CMV-seronegative.

This chain connects TRBV29-1 to TRBJ2-3; tentative D call: TRBD2 (5 bases). From germline, CDR1 is SQVTM and CDR2 ANQGSEA. The CDR3 covers 13 residues. The V end was cut by 3 bases, the J end by 1 base, with 8 bases between. Written as DNA, the CDR3 is TGCAGCGTTGAGGAGGTCGGCACAGATACGCAGTATTTT. It is translated as CSVEEVGTDTQYF.

As for this clone: Distinct nucleotide sequences in the sample also encode this CDR3. The J gene is TRBJ2-1, the V gene TRBV4-1; D might be TRBD1 (5 bases). The CDR3 is made up of 14 amino acids. Germline assignment: CDR1 MGHRA and CDR2 YSYEKL. The DNA for the CDR3 is TGCGCTAGCCAACCCCAGGGCTTGACCAATGAGCAGTTCTTC. Residues: CASQPQGLTNEQFF.

The chain employs TRBV9 and TRBJ2-1; 12 nucleotides agree with TRBD2. V trimming: 3 bases; J trimming: 13 bases; junction bases outside the gene matches: 14. CDR3 length: 16 residues. Per germline, CDR1 SGDLS and CDR2 YYNGEE. In nucleotides, the CDR3 is TGTGCCAGCAGCGGCCGCCGGACTAGCGGGACGGATGTCCAGTTCTTC. Translating it yields CASSGRRTSGTDVQFF.

This chain links TRBV7-2 with TRBJ2-2; the match to TRBD1 covers 8 bases. The germline V gene encodes CDR1 SGHTA and CDR2 FQGNSA. The V gene end was trimmed by 10 bases and the J gene end by 0 bases; junction bases not matched to a gene: 4. The CDR3 sequence is 14 residues long. CDR3 sequence: CAIPTGANTGELFF. The CDR3 bases are TGTGCCATCCCGACAGGGGCGAACACCGGGGAGCTGTTTTTT.

The gene calls are TRBV28 and TRBJ2-5, with a tentative D call TRBD1 (6 bases). Looked up from germline, CDR1 is MDHEN and CDR2 is SYDVKM. This CDR3 spans 14 amino acids. Trimming took off 6 bases at V and 4 bases at J, with 15 bases between the two ends. The CDR3 reads CASRRGQRRETQYF. In DNA form, the CDR3 reads TGTGCCAGCAGGCGTGGACAGAGGCGAGAGACCCAGTACTTC.

The chain joins TRBV19 to TRBJ1-5, with 8 bases identical to TRBD1. CDR1 is LNHDA and CDR2 is SQIVND in the germline V gene (reference sequence). V was clipped by 1 base and J by 5 bases; unmatched bases: 7. The CDR3 is made up of 16 amino acids. CDR3 nucleotides: TGTGCCAGTAGTATAGCTGGACAGGGTCCCGATCAGCCCCAGCATTTT. Protein product: CASSIAGQGPDQPQHF.

This clone was counted a few times. CDR3 loop: CASSGTSGRTDTQYF. CDR3 nucleotide sequence: TGTGCCAGCAGTGGGACTAGCGGACGCACAGATACGCAGTATTTT. The V call is TRBV2, the J call TRBJ2-3; 10 bases fit TRBD2. V lost 4 bases and J lost 1; bases outside the gene matches: 2. CDR1 SNHLY and CDR2 FYNNEI come from the germline V gene. The CDR3 totals 15 residues.

The rearrangement joins TRBV27 to TRBJ1-5; no definite D call. V shed 7 bases and J shed 5 bases, with 30 bases lying between them. The germline gives CDR1 MNHEY, CDR2 SMNVEV (reference sequence). This CDR3 is 19 amino acids long. The CDR3 reads CASIPFGVSEPSGYQPQHF. Written as DNA, the CDR3 is TGTGCCAGCATCCCCTTCGGAGTATCAGAACCATCCGGCTATCAGCCCCAGCATTTT.

The CDR3 spells CASSSRGQTQETQYF. DNA for the CDR3: TGTGCCAGCAGCTCTCGGGGACAGACTCAAGAGACCCAGTACTTC. This chain links TRBV5-8 with TRBJ2-5; 7 bases match TRBD1. Per germline, CDR1 SGHTS and CDR2 YDEGEE. The CDR3 loop spans 15 amino acids. J lost 2 bases, V lost 3 bases, and 7 bases had no gene match.

The chain recombines TRBV19 with TRBJ2-2; D is uncertain. This CDR3 spans 15 amino acids. The ends were cut back, 3 bases at V and 4 bases at J, with 12 bases in the middle. Germline V gives CDR1 LNHDA, CDR2 SQIVND (reference sequence). The CDR3 DNA sequence: TGTGCCAGTAGTATGTCCCCGGAGCGCACCGGGGAGCTGTTTTTT. Amino acids: CASSMSPERTGELFF.

The chain uses TRBV28 and TRBJ2-7, with TRBD1 matching 10 bases. The CDR3 has 15 residues. Per the germline V gene, CDR1 is MDHEN and CDR2 is SYDVKM. V lost 3 bases, J lost 6 bases, and 8 bases stayed unmatched. The CDR3 sequence: CASSFRQGAIGEQYF. In DNA, the CDR3 is TGTGCCAGCAGTTTTCGACAGGGGGCGATTGGCGAGCAGTACTTC.

In DNA form, the CDR3 reads TGCAGCGTTGCCAGGGACTTCTCCTCCTACAATGAGCAGTTCTTC. Translating gives CSVARDFSSYNEQFF. V is TRBV29-1 and J is TRBJ2-1; possibly TRBD2 for D (6 bases). With 4 bases removed from V and 0 bases from J, the gap between germline ends came to 13 bases. Germline-derived CDR1 and CDR2 are SQVTM and ANQGSEA. There are 15 residues in the CDR3.

This chain connects TRBV11-1 to TRBJ1-1, with TRBD1 identical over 9 bases. Trimming at V came to 0 bases and at J to 1 base, leaving 0 bases not matched to a gene. CDR3 length equals 15 residues. Germline CDR1 reads SGHAT; CDR2 reads FQDESV (reference sequence). The DNA for the CDR3 is TGTGCCAGCAGCTTAGCGGGACAGGGGAACACTGAAGCTTTCTTT. It translates to CASSLAGQGNTEAFF. Full variable domain (remainder filled in from reference TRBV11-1 and TRBJ1-1): EAEVAQSPRYKITEKSQAVAFWCDPISGHATLYWYRQILGQGPELLVQFQDESVVDDSQLPKDRFSAERLKGVDSTLKIQPAELGDSAMYLCASSLAGQGNTEAFFGQGTRLTVV.

The chain is built from TRBV6-6 and TRBJ1-2; 7 nucleotides align to TRBD1. This CDR3 has 14 amino acids. Germline V gene lookup returns CDR1 MNHNY and CDR2 SVGAGI (reference sequence). V trimming: 3 bases; J trimming: 5 bases; junction bases outside the gene matches: 6. The CDR3 sequence is CASSYLDREYGYTF. In nucleotides, the CDR3 is TGTGCCAGCAGTTATCTCGACAGGGAATATGGCTACACCTTC.

J is TRBJ1-2 and V is TRBV6-1, with D possibly matching TRBD1 (5 bases). The V end was cut by 2 bases, the J end by 3 bases, with 7 bases between. This CDR3 has 13 amino acids. Germline CDR1 is MNHNS and CDR2 is SASEGT. The CDR3 region is CASSEWGDYGYTF. CDR3 sequence (DNA): TGTGCCAGCAGTGAATGGGGGGACTATGGCTACACCTTC.

The chain employs TRBV11-2 and TRBJ1-1; D remains ambiguous. The CDR3 length is 15 residues. Germline CDR1 reads SGHAT; CDR2 reads FQNNGV. Trimming left V 2 bases short and J 1 base short, with 11 bases between. The CDR3 region is CASSLLTGSNTEAFF. In DNA, the CDR3 is TGTGCCAGCAGCTTATTGACGGGGTCGAACACTGAAGCTTTCTTT.

CDR3 sequence (DNA): TGTGCCAGTAACCCCCGGGGGGAAGAGACCCAGTACTTC. Encoded protein: CASNPRGEETQYF. The chain employs TRBV6-6 and TRBJ2-5, with 7 bases identical to TRBD2. V was clipped by 9 bases and J by 3 bases; unmatched bases: 7. Germline-derived CDR1 and CDR2 are MNHNY and SVGAGI (reference sequence). The CDR3 contains 13 residues.

The V gene is TRBV9, the J gene TRBJ2-1; 7 nucleotides agree with TRBD2. Germline loops: CDR1 SGDLS, CDR2 YYNGEE. The CDR3 has 15 amino acids. With V trimmed by 2 bases and J by 4 bases, 6 bases remained unmatched. The CDR3 DNA follows: TGTGCCAGCAGCGTTACCGGGACTAAATACAATGAGCAGTTCTTC. The encoded protein is CASSVTGTKYNEQFF. Full variable domain (remainder filled in from reference TRBV9 and TRBJ2-1): DSGVTQTPKHLITATGQRVTLRCSPRSGDLSVYWYQQSLDQGLQFLIQYYNGEERAKGNILERFSAQQFPDLHSELNLSSLELGDSALYFCASSVTGTKYNEQFFGPGTRLTVL.

V and J are TRBV27 and TRBJ2-5; D not resolved. This CDR3 comprises 14 residues. The germline gives CDR1 MNHEY, CDR2 SMNVEV (reference sequence). The V and J ends lost 6 bases and 4 bases respectively, with 15 bases between them. The DNA for the CDR3 is TGTGCCAGCAGGCGGCGGTGGTCTCCAGAGACCCAGTACTTC. Translated, it gives CASRRRWSPETQYF.

This clone was found once. The chain combines TRBV27 with TRBJ2-7; 8 bases are a match to TRBD1. Trimming at V came to 5 bases and at J to 3 bases, leaving 9 bases not matched to a gene. The germline gives CDR1 MNHEY, CDR2 SMNVEV (reference sequence). The CDR3 loop spans 15 amino acids. The CDR3 sequence: CASSNDGTGFYEQYF. The CDR3 DNA reads as TGTGCCAGCAGTAACGACGGGACAGGATTCTACGAGCAGTACTTC.

The chain employs TRBV19 and TRBJ1-1, with 7 positions matching TRBD1. Trimming at V came to 3 bases and at J to 2 bases, leaving 6 bases not matched to a gene. This CDR3 is 15 amino acids long. Germline lookup yields CDR1 LNHDA and CDR2 SQIVND (reference sequence). As DNA, the CDR3 is TGTGCCAGTAGTATTACCTGGGACAGAAACACTGAAGCTTTCTTT. Translation: CASSITWDRNTEAFF.

The chain uses TRBV14 and TRBJ2-2; possible D gene TRBD2, 6 bases. The CDR3 has 18 amino acids. V dropped 2 bases and J dropped 6 bases, with 22 bases sitting between them. Germline values: CDR1 SGHDN, CDR2 FVKESK. The CDR3 reads CASSQNSREGREAGELFF. CDR3 nucleotides: TGTGCCAGCAGCCAAAATTCTAGGGAAGGAAGGGAGGCCGGGGAGCTGTTTTTT.

The DNA for the CDR3 is TGTGCCAGCAGCCGGACTAGCTCTACCTACGAGCAGTACTTC. It translates to CASSRTSSTYEQYF. The chain joins TRBV5-6 to TRBJ2-7, with TRBD2 matching over 8 bases. The CDR3 loop spans 14 amino acids. The germline CDR1 and CDR2 sequences are SGHDT and YYEEEE. Losses at the gene ends were 4 bases for V and 2 bases for J; bases not matched to a gene: 5.